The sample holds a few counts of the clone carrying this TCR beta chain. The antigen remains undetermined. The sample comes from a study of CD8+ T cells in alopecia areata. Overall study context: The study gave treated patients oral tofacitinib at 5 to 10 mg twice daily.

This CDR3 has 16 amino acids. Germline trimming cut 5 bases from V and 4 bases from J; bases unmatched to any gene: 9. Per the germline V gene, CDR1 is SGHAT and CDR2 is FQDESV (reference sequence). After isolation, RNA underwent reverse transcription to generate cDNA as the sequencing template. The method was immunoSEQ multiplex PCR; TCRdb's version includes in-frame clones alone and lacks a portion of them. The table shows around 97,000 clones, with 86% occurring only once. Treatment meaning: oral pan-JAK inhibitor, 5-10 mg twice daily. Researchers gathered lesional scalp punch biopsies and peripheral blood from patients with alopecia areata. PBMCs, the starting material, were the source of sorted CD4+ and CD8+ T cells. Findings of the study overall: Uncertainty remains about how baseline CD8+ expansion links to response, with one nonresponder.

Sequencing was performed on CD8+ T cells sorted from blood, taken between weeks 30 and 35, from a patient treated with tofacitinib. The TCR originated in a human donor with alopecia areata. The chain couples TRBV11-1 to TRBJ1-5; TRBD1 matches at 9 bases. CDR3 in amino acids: CASSNRGQGGNQPQHF. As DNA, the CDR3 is TGTGCCAGCAGCAACAGGGGGCAGGGCGGAAATCAGCCCCAGCATTTT.